These 5 T cell receptor beta chains came from one sample sequenced in a study of CD8+ T cells in alopecia areata. cDNA prepared by RNA extraction and subsequent reverse transcription served as the template for sequencing. TCRdb keeps only in-frame clones here, not all; method: immunoSEQ multiplex PCR. The data show roughly 220,000 clones, more than 60% seen once. As for treatment: oral pan-JAK inhibitor, 5-10 mg twice daily. This material consisted of CD4+ T cells sorted from blood, taken at approximately week 42, from a patient treated with tofacitinib. These receptors were taken from a human donor with alopecia areata.

This clone was counted between two and nine times. The rearrangement uses TRBV25-1 and TRBJ1-2, with a possible D match to TRBD1 (6 bases). Germline V lookup: CDR1 MGHDK, CDR2 SYGVNS. The V end lost 1 base, the J end lost 8 bases, and 20 bases lay between the germline ends. The CDR3 covers 16 residues. The CDR3 nucleotides are TGTGCCAGCAGTGAATTCGCAGAACAGGGTTGGAAGGGCTACACCTTC. Residues: CASSEFAEQGWKGYTF.

The V and J genes are TRBV5-1 and TRBJ1-4; no reliable D call. Trimming left V 1 base short and J 0 bases short, with 4 bases between. The CDR3 runs to 14 residues. The germline gives CDR1 SGHRS, CDR2 YFSETQ. CDR3 nucleotides: TGCGCCAGCAGCTTGACACCAACTAATGAAAAACTGTTTTTT. This encodes CASSLTPTNEKLFF.

The chain links TRBV29-1 to TRBJ2-3, with D unclear. V lost 4 bases and J lost 3, with 8 bases in between. Germline loops: CDR1 SQVTM, CDR2 ANQGSEA. CDR3 length: 12 residues. For the CDR3, the DNA is TGCAGCGTTGGCAGGCTGACAGATACGCAGTATTTT. This translates into CSVGRLTDTQYF.

V and J are TRBV30 and TRBJ1-6; D unclear. Trimming cost V 1 base and J 3 bases, with 1 base left between them. Germline V CDR1 and CDR2: GTSNPN, SVGIG (reference sequence). The CDR3 contains 12 residues. For the CDR3, the DNA is TGTGCCTGGAGTGACTATAATTCACCCCTCCACTTT. It yields the protein CAWSDYNSPLHF.

This rearrangement joins TRBV27 to TRBJ2-5, with 8 positions matching TRBD2. The CDR3 has 15 amino acids. J gave up 2 bases and V 4 bases, and 6 bases lay outside the gene matches. Germline V gene sequence: CDR1 MNHEY, CDR2 SMNVEV (reference sequence). The CDR3 DNA reads as TGTGCCAGCAGTTACAGCGGGGGTCTGCAAGAGACCCAGTACTTC. This encodes CASSYSGGLQETQYF.